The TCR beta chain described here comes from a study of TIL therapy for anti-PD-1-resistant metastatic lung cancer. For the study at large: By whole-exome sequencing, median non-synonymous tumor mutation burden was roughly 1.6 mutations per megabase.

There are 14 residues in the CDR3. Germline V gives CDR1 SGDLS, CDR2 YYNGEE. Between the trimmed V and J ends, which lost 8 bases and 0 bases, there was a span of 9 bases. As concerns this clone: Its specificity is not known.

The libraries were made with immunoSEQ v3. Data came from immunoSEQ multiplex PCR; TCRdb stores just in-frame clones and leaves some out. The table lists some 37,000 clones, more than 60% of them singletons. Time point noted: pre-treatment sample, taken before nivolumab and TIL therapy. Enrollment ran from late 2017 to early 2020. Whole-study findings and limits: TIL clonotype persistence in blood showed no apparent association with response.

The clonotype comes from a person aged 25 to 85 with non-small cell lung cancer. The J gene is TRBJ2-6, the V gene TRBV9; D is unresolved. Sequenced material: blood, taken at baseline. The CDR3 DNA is TGTGCCAGTGGGGTCCCCTCTGGGGCCAACGTCCTGACTTTC. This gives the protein CASGVPSGANVLTF.